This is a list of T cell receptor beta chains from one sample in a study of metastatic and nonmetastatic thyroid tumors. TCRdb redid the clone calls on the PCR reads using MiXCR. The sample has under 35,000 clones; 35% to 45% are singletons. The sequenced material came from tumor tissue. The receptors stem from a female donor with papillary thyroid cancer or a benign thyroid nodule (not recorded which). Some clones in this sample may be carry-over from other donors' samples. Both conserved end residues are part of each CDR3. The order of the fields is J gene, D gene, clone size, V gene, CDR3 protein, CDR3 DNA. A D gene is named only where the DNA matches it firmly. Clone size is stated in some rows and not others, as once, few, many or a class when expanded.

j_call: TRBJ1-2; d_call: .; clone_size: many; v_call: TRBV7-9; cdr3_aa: CASSNNAGAGYTF; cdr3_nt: TGTGCCAGCAGCAACAACGCCGGGGCCGGCTACACCTTC
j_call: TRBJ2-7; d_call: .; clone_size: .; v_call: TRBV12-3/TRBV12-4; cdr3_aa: CASSVAVGPFYEQYF; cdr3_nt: TGTGCCAGCAGCGTTGCGGTCGGGCCTTTCTACGAGCAGTACTTC
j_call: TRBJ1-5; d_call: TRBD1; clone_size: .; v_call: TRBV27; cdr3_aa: CASSFGTGALNQPQHF; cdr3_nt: TGTGCCAGCAGTTTCGGGACAGGGGCGCTCAATCAGCCCCAGCATTTT
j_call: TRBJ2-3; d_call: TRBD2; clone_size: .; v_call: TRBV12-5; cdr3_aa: CASGPRTSGGTDTQYF; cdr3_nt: TGTGCTAGTGGACCCAGGACTAGCGGGGGCACAGATACGCAGTATTTT
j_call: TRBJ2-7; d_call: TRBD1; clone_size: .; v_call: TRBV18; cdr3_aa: CASSLQGADEQYF; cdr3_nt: TGTGCCAGCTCCCTACAGGGGGCCGACGAGCAGTACTTC
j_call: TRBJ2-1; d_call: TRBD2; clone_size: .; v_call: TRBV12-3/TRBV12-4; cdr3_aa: CASSSGTSGYNEQFF; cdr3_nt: TGTGCCAGCAGTTCCGGGACTAGCGGTTACAATGAGCAGTTCTTC
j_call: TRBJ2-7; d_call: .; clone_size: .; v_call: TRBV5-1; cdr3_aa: CASSQDPSYEQYF; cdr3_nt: TGCGCCAGCAGCCAGGATCCGTCCTACGAGCAGTACTTC
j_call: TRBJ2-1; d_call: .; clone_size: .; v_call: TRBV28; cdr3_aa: CASSSDATGDEQFF; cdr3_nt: TGTGCCAGCAGCTCCGATGCGACAGGCGATGAGCAGTTCTTC
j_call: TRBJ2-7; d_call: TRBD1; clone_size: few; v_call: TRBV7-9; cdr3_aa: CASSLRGQEQYF; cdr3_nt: TGTGCCAGCAGCTTGAGGGGGCAAGAGCAGTACTTC
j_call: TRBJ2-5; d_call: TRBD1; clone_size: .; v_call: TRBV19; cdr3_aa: CASSIRTGLETQYF; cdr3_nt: TGTGCCAGTAGTATCCGGACAGGGTTGGAGACCCAGTACTTC
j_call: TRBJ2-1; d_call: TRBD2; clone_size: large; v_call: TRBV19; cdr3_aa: CASSIGTSEENEQFF; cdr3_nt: TGTGCCAGTAGTATAGGTACTAGCGAGGAAAATGAGCAGTTCTTC
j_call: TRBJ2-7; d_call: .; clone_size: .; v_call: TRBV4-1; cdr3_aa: CASSQDHAGTDEQYF; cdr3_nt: TGCGCCAGCAGCCAAGATCATGCAGGGACGGACGAGCAGTACTTC
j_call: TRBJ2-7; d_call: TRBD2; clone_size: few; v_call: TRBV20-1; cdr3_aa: CSANPISGGAGNEQYF; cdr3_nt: TGCAGTGCTAACCCCATCAGCGGGGGGGCCGGCAACGAGCAGTACTTC
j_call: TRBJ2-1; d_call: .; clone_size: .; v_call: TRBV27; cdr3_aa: CASSLGEPPYNEQFF; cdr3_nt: TGTGCCAGCAGTTTAGGAGAACCCCCCTACAATGAGCAGTTCTTC
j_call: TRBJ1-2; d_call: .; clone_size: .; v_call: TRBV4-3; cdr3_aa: CASSQDLTGTYGYTF; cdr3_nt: TGCGCCAGCAGCCAAGATCTAACAGGGACCTATGGCTACACCTTC
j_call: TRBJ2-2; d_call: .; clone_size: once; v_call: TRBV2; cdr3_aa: CASSEAEVPAVTGELFF; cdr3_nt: TGTGCCAGCAGTGAAGCTGAGGTCCCGGCGGTCACCGGGGAGCTGTTTTTT
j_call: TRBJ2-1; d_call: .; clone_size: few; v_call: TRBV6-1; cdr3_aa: CASTGAASSYNEQFF; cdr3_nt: TGTGCCAGCACCGGAGCCGCTAGCTCCTACAATGAGCAGTTCTTC
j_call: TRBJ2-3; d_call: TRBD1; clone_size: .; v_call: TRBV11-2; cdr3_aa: CASSLRTGFHRTDTQYF; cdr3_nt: TGTGCCAGCAGCCTCAGGACAGGCTTTCATCGCACAGATACGCAGTATTTT
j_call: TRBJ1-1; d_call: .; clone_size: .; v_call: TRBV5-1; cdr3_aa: CASSLVGAYTEAFF; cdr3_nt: TGCGCCAGCAGCTTGGTAGGGGCTTACACTGAAGCTTTCTTT
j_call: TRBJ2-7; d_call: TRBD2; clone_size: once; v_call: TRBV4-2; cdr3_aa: CASSQDTSYSGGYEQYF; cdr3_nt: TGTGCCAGCAGCCAAGATACGAGTTACAGCGGGGGTTACGAGCAGTACTTC
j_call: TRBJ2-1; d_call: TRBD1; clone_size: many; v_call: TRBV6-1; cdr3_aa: CASDRGREWGEQFF; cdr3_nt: TGTGCCAGCGACAGGGGGCGGGAGTGGGGTGAGCAGTTCTTC
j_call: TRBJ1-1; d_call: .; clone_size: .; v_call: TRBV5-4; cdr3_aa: CASSFRGFGTEAFF; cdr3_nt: TGTGCCAGCAGCTTTAGGGGTTTCGGGACTGAAGCTTTCTTT
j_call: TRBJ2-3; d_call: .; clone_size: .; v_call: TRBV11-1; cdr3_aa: CASSRGGAGSDTQYF; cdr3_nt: TGTGCCAGCTCCAGAGGGGGGGCCGGGTCAGATACGCAGTATTTT
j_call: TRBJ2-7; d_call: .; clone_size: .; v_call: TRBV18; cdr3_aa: CASSPGTEGEQYF; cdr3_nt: TGTGCCAGCTCGCCTGGGACCGAGGGAGAGCAGTACTTC